This T cell receptor beta chain was observed in a study of beta chain features in type 1 diabetes. Study-wide results and caveats: TCRB CDR3 length was moderately but significantly reduced in all four CD4+ subsets of Type 1 diabetes patients.

Germline-derived CDR1 and CDR2 are SGDLS and YYNGEE. Trimming removed 0 bases at V and 0 bases at J, with 13 bases between. The CDR3 extends over 17 amino acids. As regards this clone: Its target is unknown.

The investigators reverse transcribed all of the isolated RNA, so they sequenced expressed TCRB transcripts. This table comes from immunoSEQ multiplex PCR, and its TCRdb copy is limited to in-frame clones, with some not included. The sample consists of approximately 170,000 clones, over 55% of them appearing once. The genes are TRBV9 and TRBJ2-4; tentative D call: TRBD1 (5 bases). The receptor was derived from a man younger than 40 with type 1 diabetes. Sequencing was performed on naive CD4+ T cells from blood. CDR3 bases: TGTGCCAGCAGCGTAGGTACCCCTCAGGGAGCCAAAAACATTCAGTACTTC. It translates to CASSVGTPQGAKNIQYF. The variable domain in full, completed from reference TRBV9 and TRBJ2-4, reads DSGVTQTPKHLITATGQRVTLRCSPRSGDLSVYWYQQSLDQGLQFLIQYYNGEERAKGNILERFSAQQFPDLHSELNLSSLELGDSALYFCASSVGTPQGAKNIQYFGAGTRLSVL.